This TCR beta chain was captured in a study of cytomegalovirus exposure and HLA in healthy donors. Profiling relied on immunoSEQ multiplex PCR, and the TCRdb table lists in-frame clones only, not all of them. The table lists more than 300,000 clones, 86% of them singletons. This CDR3 has 17 residues. The V and J ends lost 5 bases and 0 bases, in that order; junction bases with no gene match: 5. CDR1 is LNHDA, CDR2 SQIVND, per germline (reference sequence). The genes are TRBV19 and TRBJ2-1; 12 positions agree with TRBD2. The clonotype was recovered from a woman under 30 in good health and CMV-seronegative. Sequencing used PBMCs. DNA of the CDR3: TGTGCCAGTAGTGAACTAGCGGGAGGCCTCTCCTACAATGAGCAGTTCTTC. Its translation is CASSELAGGLSYNEQFF.